This T cell receptor (beta chain) is from a study of T-cell reconstitution after alpha-beta-depleted transplantation in children. Findings of the study overall: It was surviving recipient T cells and thymic progenitors that gave some patients high TCRbeta diversity at day 60.

Trimming cost V 0 bases and J 3 bases, with 22 bases left between them. Germline-derived CDR1 and CDR2 are SGHRS and YFSETQ. CDR3 length: 18 amino acids. Unique molecular identifiers were used in preparing the TCRbeta library. TCRdb reanalysed the PCR reads using MiXCR and keeps one entry per CDR3 protein. The repertoire consists of around 110,000 distinct CDR3 sequences, with 10% to 13% occurring once and the leading ten covering about 34%. A word on this clonotype: Its matching antigen is unknown.

This receptor was identified in a boy between 2 and 10 years old with acute lymphoblastic leukemia, due to receive a stem cell transplant. V and J are TRBV5-1 and TRBJ2-7; D is possibly TRBD2 (5 bases). The source was PBMCs, collected before TCRalphabeta/CD19-depleted stem cell transplant. The CDR3 here is CASSLAPQDPSRSYEQYF. The CDR3 DNA is TGCGCCAGCAGCTTGGCCCCGCAGGATCCTAGCCGTAGCTACGAGCAGTACTTC.